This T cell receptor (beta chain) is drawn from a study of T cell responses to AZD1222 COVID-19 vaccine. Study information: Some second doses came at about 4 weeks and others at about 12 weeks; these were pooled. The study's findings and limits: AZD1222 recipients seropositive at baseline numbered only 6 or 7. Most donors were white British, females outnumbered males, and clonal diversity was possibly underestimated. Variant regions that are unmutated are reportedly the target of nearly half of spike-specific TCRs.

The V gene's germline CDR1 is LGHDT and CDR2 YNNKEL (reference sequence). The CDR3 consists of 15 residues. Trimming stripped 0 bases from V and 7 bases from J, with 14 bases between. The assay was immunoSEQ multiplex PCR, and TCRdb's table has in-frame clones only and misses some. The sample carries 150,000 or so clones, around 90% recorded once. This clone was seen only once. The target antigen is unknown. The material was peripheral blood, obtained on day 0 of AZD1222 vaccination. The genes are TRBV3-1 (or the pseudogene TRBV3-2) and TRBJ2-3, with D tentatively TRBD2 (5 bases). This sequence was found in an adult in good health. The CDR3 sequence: CASSQEERTANTQYF. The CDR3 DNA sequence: TGTGCCAGCAGCCAAGAAGAGCGGACTGCAAATACGCAGTATTTT.